This TCR beta chain was observed in a study of shared clonotypes between healthy human individuals. Generated by immunoSEQ multiplex PCR, the TCRdb table keeps only in-frame clones and is missing some. The sample has about 680,000 clones; about 92% are singletons. CDR1 and CDR2 from the germline V gene are SGDLS and YYNGEE. The CDR3 length is 15 residues. The V end was cut by 0 bases, the J end by 4 bases, with 14 bases between. In the naive CD8 group, cells lacked CD45RO and were positively selected for CCR7, so terminally differentiated effector memory CD45RA+ cells were left out. This TCR was sampled from a man younger than 40 in good health. Material: naive CD8+ T cells sorted from blood. The rearrangement uses TRBV9 and TRBJ2-7; no reliable D call. The CDR3: CASSVGSDWGYEQYF. CDR3 coding DNA: TGTGCCAGCAGCGTAGGATCGGATTGGGGTTACGAGCAGTACTTC.